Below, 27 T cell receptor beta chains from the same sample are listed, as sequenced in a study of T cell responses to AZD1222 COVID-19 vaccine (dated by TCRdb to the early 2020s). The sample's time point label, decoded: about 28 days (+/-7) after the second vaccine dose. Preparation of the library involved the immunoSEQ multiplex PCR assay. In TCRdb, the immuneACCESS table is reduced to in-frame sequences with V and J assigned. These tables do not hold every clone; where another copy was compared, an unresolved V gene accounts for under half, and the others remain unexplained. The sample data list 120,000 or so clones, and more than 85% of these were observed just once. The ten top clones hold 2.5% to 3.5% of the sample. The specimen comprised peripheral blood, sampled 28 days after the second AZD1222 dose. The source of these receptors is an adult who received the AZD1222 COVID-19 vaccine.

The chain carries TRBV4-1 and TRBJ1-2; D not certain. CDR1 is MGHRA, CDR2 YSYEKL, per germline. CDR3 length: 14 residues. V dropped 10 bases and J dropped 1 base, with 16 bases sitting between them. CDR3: CATSASDGNYGYTF. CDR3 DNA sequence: TGCGCCACCTCAGCCTCCGACGGTAACTATGGCTACACCTTC.

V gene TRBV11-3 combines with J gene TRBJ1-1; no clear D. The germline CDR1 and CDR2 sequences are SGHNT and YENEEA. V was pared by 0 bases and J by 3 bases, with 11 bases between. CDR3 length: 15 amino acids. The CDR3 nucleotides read TGTGCCAGCAGCTTAGATCCCGGTGGTGACACTGAAGCTTTCTTT. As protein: CASSLDPGGDTEAFF.

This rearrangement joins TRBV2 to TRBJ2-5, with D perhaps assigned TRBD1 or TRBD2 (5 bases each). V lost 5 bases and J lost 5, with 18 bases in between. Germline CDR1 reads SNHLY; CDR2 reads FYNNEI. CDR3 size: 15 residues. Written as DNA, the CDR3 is TGTGCCAGCAGTATGGGCCAGGGTAGAGGGGAGACCCAGTACTTC. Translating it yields CASSMGQGRGETQYF.

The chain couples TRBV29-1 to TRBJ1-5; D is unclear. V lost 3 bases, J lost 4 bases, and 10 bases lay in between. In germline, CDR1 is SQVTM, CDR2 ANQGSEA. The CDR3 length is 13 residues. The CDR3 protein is CSVDLGENQPQHF. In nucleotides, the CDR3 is TGCAGCGTTGATTTGGGAGAAAATCAGCCCCAGCATTTT.

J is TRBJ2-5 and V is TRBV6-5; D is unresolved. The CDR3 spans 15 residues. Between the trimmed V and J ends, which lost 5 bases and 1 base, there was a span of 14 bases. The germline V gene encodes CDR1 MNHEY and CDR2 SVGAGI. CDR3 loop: CASSLDGGFQETQYF. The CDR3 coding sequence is TGTGCCAGCAGTCTGGACGGTGGGTTCCAAGAGACCCAGTACTTC.

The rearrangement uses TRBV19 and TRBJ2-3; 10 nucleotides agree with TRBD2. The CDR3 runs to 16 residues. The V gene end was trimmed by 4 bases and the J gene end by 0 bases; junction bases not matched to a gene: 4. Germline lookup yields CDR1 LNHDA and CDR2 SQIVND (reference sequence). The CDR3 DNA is TGTGCCAGTAGTAGGCTAGCGGGGGCTAGCACAGATACGCAGTATTTT. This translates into CASSRLAGASTDTQYF.

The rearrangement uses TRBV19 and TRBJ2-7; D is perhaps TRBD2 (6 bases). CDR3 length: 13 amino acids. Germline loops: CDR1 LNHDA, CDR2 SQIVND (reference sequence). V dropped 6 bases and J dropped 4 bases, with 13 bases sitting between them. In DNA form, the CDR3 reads TGTGCCAGTAGAAATAGCGGCGGGTACGAGCAGTACTTC. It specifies CASRNSGGYEQYF.

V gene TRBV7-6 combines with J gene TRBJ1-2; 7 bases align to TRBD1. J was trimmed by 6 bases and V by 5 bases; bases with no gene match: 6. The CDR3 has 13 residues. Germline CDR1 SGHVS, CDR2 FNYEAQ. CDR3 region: CASSLDRENGYTF. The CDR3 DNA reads TGTGCCAGCAGCCTTGACAGGGAGAATGGCTACACCTTC.

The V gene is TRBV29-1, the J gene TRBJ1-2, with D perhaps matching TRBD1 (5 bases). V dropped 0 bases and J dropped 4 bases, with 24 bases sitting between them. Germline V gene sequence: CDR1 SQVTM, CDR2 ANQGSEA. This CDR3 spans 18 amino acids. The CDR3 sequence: CSVEDPTPGGVLSYGYTF. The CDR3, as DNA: TGCAGCGTTGAAGATCCAACCCCGGGGGGGGTGCTTTCCTATGGCTACACCTTC.

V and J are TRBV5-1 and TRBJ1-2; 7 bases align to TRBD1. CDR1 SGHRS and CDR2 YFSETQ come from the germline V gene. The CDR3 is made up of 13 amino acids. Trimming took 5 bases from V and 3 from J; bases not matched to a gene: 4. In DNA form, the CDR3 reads TGCGCCAGCAGTACGGGGACAGACTATGGCTACACCTTC. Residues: CASSTGTDYGYTF. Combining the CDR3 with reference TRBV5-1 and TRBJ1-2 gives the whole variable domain KAGVTQTPRYLIKTRGQQVTLSCSPISGHRSVSWYQQTPGQGLQFLFEYFSETQRNKGNFPGRFSGRQFSNSRSEMNVSTLELGDSALYLCASSTGTDYGYTFGSGTRLTVV.

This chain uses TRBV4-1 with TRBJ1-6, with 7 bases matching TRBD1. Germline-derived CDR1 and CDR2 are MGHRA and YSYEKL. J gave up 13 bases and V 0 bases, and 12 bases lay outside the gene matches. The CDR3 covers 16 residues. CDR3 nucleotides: TGCGCCAGCAGCCAAGACGGGACAGCGATTTTAGAGCCCCTCCACTTT. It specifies CASSQDGTAILEPLHF.

The CDR3 reads CASSPASGYEQYF. In DNA, the CDR3 is TGTGCCAGCAGCCCGGCTAGCGGATACGAGCAGTACTTC. The J gene is TRBJ2-7, the V gene TRBV4-2; 7 nucleotides align to TRBD2. The CDR3 loop spans 13 amino acids. Losses at the gene ends were 4 bases for V and 4 bases for J; bases not matched to a gene: 4. Germline lookup yields CDR1 LGHNA and CDR2 YNFKEQ.

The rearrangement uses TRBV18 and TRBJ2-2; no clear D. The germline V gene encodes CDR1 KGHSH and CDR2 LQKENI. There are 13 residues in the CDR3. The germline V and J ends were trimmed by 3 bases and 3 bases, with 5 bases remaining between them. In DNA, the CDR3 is TGTGCCAGCTCACCTATGGACACCGGGGAGCTGTTTTTT. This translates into CASSPMDTGELFF.

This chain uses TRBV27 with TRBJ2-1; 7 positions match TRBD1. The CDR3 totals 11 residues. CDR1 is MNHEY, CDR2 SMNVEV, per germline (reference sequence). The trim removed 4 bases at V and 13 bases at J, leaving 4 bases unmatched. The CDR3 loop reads CASSSRDRQFF. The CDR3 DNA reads TGTGCCAGCAGTTCCCGGGACAGACAGTTCTTC.

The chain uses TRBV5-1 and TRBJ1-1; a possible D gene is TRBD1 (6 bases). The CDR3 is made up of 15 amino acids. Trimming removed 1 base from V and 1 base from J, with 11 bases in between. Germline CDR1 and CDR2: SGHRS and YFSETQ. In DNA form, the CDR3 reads TGCGCCAGCAGCTTGACAGGGACTACGAACACTGAAGCTTTCTTT. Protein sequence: CASSLTGTTNTEAFF.

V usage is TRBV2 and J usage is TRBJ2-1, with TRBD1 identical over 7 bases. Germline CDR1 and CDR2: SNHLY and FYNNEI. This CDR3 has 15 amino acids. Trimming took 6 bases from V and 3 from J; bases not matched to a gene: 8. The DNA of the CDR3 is TGTGCCAGCAGCCCGACAGGGAGAGTCTACAATGAGCAGTTCTTC. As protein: CASSPTGRVYNEQFF. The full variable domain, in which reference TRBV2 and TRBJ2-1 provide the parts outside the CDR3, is EPEVTQTPSHQVTQMGQEVILRCVPISNHLYFYWYRQILGQKVEFLVSFYNNEISEKSEIFDDQFSVERPDGSNFTLKIRSTKLEDSAMYFCASSPTGRVYNEQFFGPGTRLTVL.

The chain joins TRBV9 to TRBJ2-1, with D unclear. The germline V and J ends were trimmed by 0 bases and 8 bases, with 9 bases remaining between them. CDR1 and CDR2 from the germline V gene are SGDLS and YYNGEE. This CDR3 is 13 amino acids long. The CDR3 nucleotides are TGTGCCAGCAGCGTAGAGATTTCAGATGAGCAGTTCTTC. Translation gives CASSVEISDEQFF.

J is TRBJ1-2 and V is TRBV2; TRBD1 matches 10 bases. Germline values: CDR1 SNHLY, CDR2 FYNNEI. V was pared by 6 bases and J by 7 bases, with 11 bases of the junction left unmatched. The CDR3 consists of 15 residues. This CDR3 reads CASSRRGTGDRGYTF. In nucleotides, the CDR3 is TGTGCCAGCAGCAGAAGGGGGACAGGGGACCGTGGCTACACCTTC. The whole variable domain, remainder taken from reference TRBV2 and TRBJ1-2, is EPEVTQTPSHQVTQMGQEVILRCVPISNHLYFYWYRQILGQKVEFLVSFYNNEISEKSEIFDDQFSVERPDGSNFTLKIRSTKLEDSAMYFCASSRRGTGDRGYTFGSGTRLTVV.

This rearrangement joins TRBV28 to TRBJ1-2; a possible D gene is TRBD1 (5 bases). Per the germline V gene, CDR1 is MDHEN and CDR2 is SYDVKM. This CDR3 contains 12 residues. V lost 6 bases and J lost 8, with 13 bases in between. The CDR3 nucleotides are TGTGCCAGCAGCGCGGGGCTGAGGGGCTACACCTTC. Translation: CASSAGLRGYTF.

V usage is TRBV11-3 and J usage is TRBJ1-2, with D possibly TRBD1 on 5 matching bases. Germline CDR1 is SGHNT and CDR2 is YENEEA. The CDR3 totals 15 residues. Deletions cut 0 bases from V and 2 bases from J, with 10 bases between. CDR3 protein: CASSLDQRGNYGYTF. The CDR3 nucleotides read TGTGCCAGCAGCTTAGATCAACGGGGGAACTATGGCTACACCTTC.

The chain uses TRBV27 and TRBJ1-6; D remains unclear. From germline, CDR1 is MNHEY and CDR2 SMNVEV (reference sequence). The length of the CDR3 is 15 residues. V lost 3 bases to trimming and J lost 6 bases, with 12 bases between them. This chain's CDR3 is CASSFAGSGNSPLHF. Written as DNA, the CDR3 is TGTGCCAGCAGTTTCGCTGGGAGTGGTAATTCACCCCTCCACTTT.

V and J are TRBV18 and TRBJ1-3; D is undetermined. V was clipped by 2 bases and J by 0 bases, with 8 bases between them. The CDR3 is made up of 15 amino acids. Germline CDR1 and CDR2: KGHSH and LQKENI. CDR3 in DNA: TGTGCCAGCTCACCAAGGTCGGCCTCTGGAAACACCATATATTTT. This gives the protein CASSPRSASGNTIYF. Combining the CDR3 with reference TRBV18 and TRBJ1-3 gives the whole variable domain NAGVMQNPRHLVRRRGQEARLRCSPMKGHSHVYWYRQLPEEGLKFMVYLQKENIIDESGMPKERFSAEFPKEGPSILRIQQVVRGDSAAYFCASSPRSASGNTIYFGEGSWLTVV.

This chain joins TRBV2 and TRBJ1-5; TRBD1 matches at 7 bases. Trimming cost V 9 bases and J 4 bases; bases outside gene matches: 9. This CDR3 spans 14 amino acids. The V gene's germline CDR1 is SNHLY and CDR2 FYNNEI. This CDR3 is CASSGTVDNQPQHF. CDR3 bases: TGTGCCAGTTCCGGGACAGTGGATAATCAGCCCCAGCATTTT.

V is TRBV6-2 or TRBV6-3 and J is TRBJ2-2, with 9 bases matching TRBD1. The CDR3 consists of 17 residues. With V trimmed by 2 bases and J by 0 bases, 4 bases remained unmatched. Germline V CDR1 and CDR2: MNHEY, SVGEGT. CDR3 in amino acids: CASSYPTGGANTGELFF. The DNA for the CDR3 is TGTGCCAGCAGTTACCCTACAGGGGGCGCGAACACCGGGGAGCTGTTTTTT.

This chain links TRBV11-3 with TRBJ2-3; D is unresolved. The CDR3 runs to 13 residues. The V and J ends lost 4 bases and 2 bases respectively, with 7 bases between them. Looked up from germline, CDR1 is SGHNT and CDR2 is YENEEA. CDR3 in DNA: TGTGCCAGCAGCTCACAGAACACAGATACGCAGTATTTT. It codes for CASSSQNTDTQYF.

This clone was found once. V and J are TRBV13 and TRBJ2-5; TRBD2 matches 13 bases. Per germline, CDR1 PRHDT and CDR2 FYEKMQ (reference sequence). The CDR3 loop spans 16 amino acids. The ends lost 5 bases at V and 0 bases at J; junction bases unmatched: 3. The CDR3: CASSGGLAGHQETQYF. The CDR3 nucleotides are TGTGCCAGCAGCGGGGGACTAGCGGGGCACCAAGAGACCCAGTACTTC.

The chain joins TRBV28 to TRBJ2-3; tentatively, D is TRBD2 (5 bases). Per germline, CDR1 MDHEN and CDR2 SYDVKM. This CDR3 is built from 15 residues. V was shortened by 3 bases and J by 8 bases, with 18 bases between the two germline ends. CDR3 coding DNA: TGTGCCAGCAGTTTTGGAGGACTCCCGAGGCGTACGCAGTATTTT. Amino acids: CASSFGGLPRRTQYF.